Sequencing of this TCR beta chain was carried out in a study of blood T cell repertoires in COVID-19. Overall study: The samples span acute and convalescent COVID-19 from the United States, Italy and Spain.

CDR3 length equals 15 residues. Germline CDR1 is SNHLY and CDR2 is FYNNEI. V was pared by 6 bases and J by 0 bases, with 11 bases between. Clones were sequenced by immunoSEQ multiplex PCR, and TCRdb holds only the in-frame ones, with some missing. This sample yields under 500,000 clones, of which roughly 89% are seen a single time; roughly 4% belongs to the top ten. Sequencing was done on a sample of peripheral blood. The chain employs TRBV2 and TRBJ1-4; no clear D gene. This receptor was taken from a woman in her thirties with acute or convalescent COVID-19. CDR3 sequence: CASRGAETTNEKLFF. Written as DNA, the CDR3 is TGTGCCAGCAGAGGAGCAGAAACAACTAATGAAAAACTGTTTTTT.